This T cell receptor beta chain was found in a study of immune evolution from preneoplasia to lung adenocarcinoma. Study outcomes and limitations: Top clone share appeared to fall from AAH through AIS, MIA, adenocarcinoma.

Per germline, CDR1 LNHNV and CDR2 YYDKDF (reference sequence). This CDR3 has 11 amino acids. V lost 1 base and J 7 bases, leaving 4 bases between the germline ends. The repertoire was sequenced with immunoSEQ multiplex PCR; TCRdb's copy has only in-frame clones and lacks some. The profile shows about 5,000 clones, roughly 85% of them singletons. Between the mid-2010s and the late 2010s, patients underwent resection in Japan or China. A note on this clone: Its antigen is unidentified.

The genes are TRBV15 and TRBJ1-1; D ambiguous. The receptor was derived from a person between 65 and 79 years old with lung adenocarcinoma. The sample consisted of FFPE adjacent normal lung tissue. CDR3 protein: CATSRGGEAFF. The CDR3 DNA reads as TGTGCCACCAGCAGAGGTGGTGAAGCTTTCTTT.